The 15 T cell receptor beta chains below come from one sample, sequenced in a study of a mutant IDH1 vaccine in newly diagnosed glioma (dated by TCRdb to about 2021). These TCRs are of unknown antigen specificity. The time point label here, explained by the study, means: week 35, safety follow-up. A 20-mer mutant IDH1 peptide at 300 micrograms in Montanide made up each vaccine dose, which was injected subcutaneously together with topical imiquimod. The library was produced with the immunoSEQ multiplex PCR assay. TCRdb stores this immuneACCESS table with in-frame sequences only. Part of the clones is absent; in the studies checked, under half of the shortfall reflects unresolved V genes, and no reason is known for the rest. This sample is represented by 35,000 to 50,000 clones; approximately 92% of them were singletons. The ten largest make up about 2.3% of the sample. The sequencing used PBMCs, collected from a glioma patient whose treatment included an IDH1 peptide vaccine. The source of these receptors is a man aged 45 to 65 with glioma.

This clone was seen only once. The J gene is TRBJ1-5, the V gene TRBV19; possible D gene TRBD1, 5 bases. The CDR3 is 15 amino acids. CDR1 and CDR2 (germline): LNHDA, SQIVND (reference sequence). V was clipped by 8 bases and J by 1 base, with 15 bases between them. CDR3 DNA: TGTGCCAGTCGAAGGGGAGGTGAGAGCAATCAGCCCCAGCATTTT. This translates into CASRRGGESNQPQHF. The full variable domain, completed using reference TRBV19 and TRBJ1-5, is DGGITQSPKYLFRKEGQNVTLSCEQNLNHDAMYWYRQDPGQGLRLIYYSQIVNDFQKGDIAEGYSVSREKKESFPLTVTSAQKNPTAFYLCASRRGGESNQPQHFGDGTRLSIL.

The rearrangement links TRBV7-2 to TRBJ2-7; D ambiguous. The CDR3 spans 13 residues. Germline loops: CDR1 SGHTA, CDR2 FQGNSA. V dropped 5 bases and J dropped 0 bases, with 8 bases sitting between them. The CDR3 reads CASSEINSYEQYF. In DNA, the CDR3 is TGTGCCAGCAGCGAGATCAACTCCTACGAGCAGTACTTC.

This sequence joins TRBV19 and TRBJ1-5, with D unclear. The CDR3 has 14 amino acids. V was pared by 3 bases and J by 1 base, with 7 bases between. CDR1 and CDR2 from the germline V gene are LNHDA and SQIVND (reference sequence). CDR3 residues: CASSILGSNQPQHF. The CDR3 DNA is TGTGCCAGTAGTATCCTAGGCAGCAATCAGCCCCAGCATTTT.

The chain is built from TRBV14 and TRBJ1-1, with 8 bases matching TRBD1. The CDR3 totals 15 residues. Germline V lookup: CDR1 SGHDN, CDR2 FVKESK. Trimming removed 4 bases from V and 6 bases from J; junction bases left unmatched: 10. DNA for the CDR3: TGTGCCAGCAGCCTCCCGACAGGGGTGTTGGCTGAAGCTTTCTTT. Protein: CASSLPTGVLAEAFF.

Points on this clone: At one end, the junction sequence differs from germline, possibly due to a read error. This chain joins TRBV7-7 and TRBJ2-5; 8 bases align to TRBD2. Germline values: CDR1 SSHAT, CDR2 FNYEAQ (reference sequence). The CDR3 runs to 15 residues. The CDR3 here is CASSSSGGRGETQYF. CDR3 bases: TGTGCTAGCAGCTCCTCGGGGGGGCGTGGAGAGACCCAGTACTTC.

Here the CDR3 DNA reads TGTGCCAGCAGCTCCTGGGACAGGGGAATGGAGACCCAGTACTTC. Translated: CASSSWDRGMETQYF. The rearrangement links TRBV11-2 to TRBJ2-5, with 10 bases that match TRBD1. Germline-derived CDR1 and CDR2 are SGHAT and FQNNGV. The V gene end was trimmed by 4 bases and the J gene end by 5 bases; junction bases not matched to a gene: 7. The CDR3 covers 15 residues.

V gene TRBV19 combines with J gene TRBJ1-1; TRBD1 matches at 7 bases. The germline V gene encodes CDR1 LNHDA and CDR2 SQIVND (reference sequence). With 5 bases clipped from V and 9 bases from J, the junction kept 9 bases outside the gene matches. This CDR3 is 13 amino acids long. CDR3 DNA: TGTGCCAGTAGTCGAGACAGGGCTAAACAAGCTTTCTTT. Translation gives CASSRDRAKQAFF. Full variable domain (outside the CDR3, taken from reference TRBV19 and TRBJ1-1): DGGITQSPKYLFRKEGQNVTLSCEQNLNHDAMYWYRQDPGQGLRLIYYSQIVNDFQKGDIAEGYSVSREKKESFPLTVTSAQKNPTAFYLCASSRDRAKQAFFGQGTRLTVV.

The chain recombines TRBV30 with TRBJ2-6; D is undetermined. CDR1 and CDR2 from the germline V gene are GTSNPN and SVGIG (reference sequence). The V gene lost 4 bases and the J gene lost 3 bases, with 7 bases spanning the gap. The CDR3 length is 13 residues. The CDR3 DNA is TGTGCCTGGACGGTGGGTGGGGCCAACGTCCTGACTTTC. Protein: CAWTVGGANVLTF.

The chain has TRBV5-5 and TRBJ2-7; D call uncertain. CDR1 is SGHKS and CDR2 is YYEKEE in the germline V gene (reference sequence). CDR3 size: 12 residues. V was cut by 1 base and J by 4 bases, with 6 bases left in between. DNA of the CDR3: TGTGCCAGCAGCTTGAATGGTTACGAGCAGTACTTC. As protein: CASSLNGYEQYF.

The V call is TRBV4-1, the J call TRBJ2-5; tentatively, D is TRBD1 or TRBD2 (5 bases each). V lost 0 bases and J lost 5, with 16 bases in between. The CDR3 is made up of 16 amino acids. Germline V gene lookup returns CDR1 MGHRA and CDR2 YSYEKL. CDR3 sequence (DNA): TGCGCCAGCAGCCAAGAACGAGGGGACCGTGGGGAGACCCAGTACTTC. Translated: CASSQERGDRGETQYF.

V gene TRBV28 combines with J gene TRBJ1-6; the D gene is possibly TRBD1 (6 bases). V was trimmed by 4 bases and J by 2 bases, leaving 12 bases between them. The CDR3 spans 16 residues. In germline, CDR1 is MDHEN, CDR2 SYDVKM. This CDR3 is CASSSGVTPYNSPLHF. CDR3 in DNA: TGTGCCAGCAGTTCAGGGGTGACGCCCTATAATTCACCCCTCCACTTT. The complete variable domain, with remaining parts taken from reference TRBV28 and TRBJ1-6, reads DVKVTQSSRYLVKRTGEKVFLECVQDMDHENMFWYRQDPGLGLRLIYFSYDVKMKEKGDIPEGYSVSREKKERFSLILESASTNQTSMYLCASSSGVTPYNSPLHFGNGTRLTVT.

The chain recombines TRBV4-3 with TRBJ2-2; the match to TRBD1 covers 8 bases. The germline V gene has CDR1 LGHNA and CDR2 YSLEER. CDR3 length equals 15 residues. V trimming: 5 bases; J trimming: 4 bases; junction bases outside the gene matches: 6. The CDR3 protein is CASSAQGVSTGELFF. As DNA, the CDR3 is TGCGCCAGCAGCGCACAGGGGGTTAGCACCGGGGAGCTGTTTTTT.

The chain recombines TRBV27 with TRBJ2-7, with no clear D. Germline V gene sequence: CDR1 MNHEY, CDR2 SMNVEV (reference sequence). This CDR3 comprises 11 residues. Trimming stripped 8 bases from V and 5 bases from J, with 10 bases between. This chain's CDR3 is CASWSGDEQYF. As DNA, the CDR3 is TGTGCCAGCTGGTCAGGTGACGAGCAGTACTTC.

With respect to this clone: At one end, the junction sequence differs from germline, possibly due to a read error. The genes are TRBV13 and TRBJ2-1; D tentatively reads TRBD1 or TRBD2 (6 bases each). Germline CDR1 reads PRHDT; CDR2 reads FYEKMQ (reference sequence). The length of the CDR3 is 15 residues. This CDR3 reads CASSVGGTRGNEQFF. The CDR3 bases are TGTGCCAGCAGCGTAGGGGGGACCAGGGGCAATGAGCAGTTCTTC.

This clone was seen just once. DNA of the CDR3: TGTGCCAGCAGTGACCCCGGGAGACTCGGCACAGATACGCAGTATTTT. Its protein is CASSDPGRLGTDTQYF. The V and J genes are TRBV2 and TRBJ2-3, with D tentatively TRBD2 (6 bases). The ends were cut back, 3 bases at V and 1 base at J, with 14 bases in the middle. The CDR3 sequence is 16 residues long. Germline CDR1 is SNHLY and CDR2 is FYNNEI.